This entry is about one T cell receptor beta chain. The antigen is undetermined. One junction end does not reproduce the germline sequence, and a read error may be involved. Germline V gene sequence: CDR1 SGHVS, CDR2 FNYEAQ. The CDR3 covers 13 residues. Researchers used the Oncomine TCR Beta short-read assay to sequence DNA from cultured CD4+ T cells. TCRdb re-analysed the PCR reads in MiXCR, keeping a single row per CDR3 protein. The data show about 9,100 distinct CDR3 sequences, 55% to 65% seen once. The sample is drawn from a study of vaccination and CD4 T cells after COVID-19. Overall study: Convalescent donors: six male, four female; seven Caucasian, two Asian, one multiracial, two Hispanic.

Treatment noted: 10-day PBMC culture with coronavirus spike peptide pools or control peptides (ViraFEST assay). This sequence originates from a human donor with COVID-19. The rearrangement joins TRBV7-6 to TRBJ1-1; D uncertain. The specimen was cultured CD4+ T cells from blood, collected after SARS-CoV-2 vaccination. CDR3: CASSLAQNTEAFF. Here the CDR3 DNA reads TGTGCTAGCAGCTTAGCGCAGAACACTGAAGCTTTCTTT.